This passage covers 27 T cell receptor beta chains from one sample sequenced in a study of T cells in Graves' hyperthyroidism and ophthalmopathy. Template material for amplifying TCR beta CDR3 regions consisted of RNA transcripts. The study used the HTBI primer set for a first-round RT-PCR of the TCR CDR3. MiXCR, applied by TCRdb to the multiplex PCR reads, yields one record per CDR3 protein. The sample has fewer than 800,000 distinct CDR3 sequences, roughly 15% seen once; the top ten hold approximately 8.4%. Sequencing input: blood. These receptors were collected from a man between 18 and 35 years old with Graves' hyperthyroidism.

This clonotype turned up a few times. At one boundary the junction diverges from the germline segment, which might be a read error. The chain recombines TRBV2 with TRBJ2-5; 7 bases match TRBD2. This CDR3 has 15 amino acids. The V gene's germline CDR1 is SNHLY and CDR2 FYNNEI. The CDR3 region is CASSESRGGAEAQYF. CDR3 nucleotide sequence: TGTGCCAGCAGTGAGAGTCGGGGAGGGGCAGAGGCCCAGTACTTC.

This clonotype was counted many times. V gene TRBV2 combines with J gene TRBJ2-1; TRBD2 might be the D (6 bases). CDR1 is SNHLY, CDR2 FYNNEI, per germline. V was trimmed by 4 bases and J by 6 bases, leaving 13 bases between them. This CDR3 has 14 residues. In nucleotides, the CDR3 is TGTGCCAGCAGTGTGACTAGTTCAGTCAATGAGCAGTTCTTC. Translating gives CASSVTSSVNEQFF. The complete variable domain, with remaining parts taken from reference TRBV2 and TRBJ2-1, reads EPEVTQTPSHQVTQMGQEVILRCVPISNHLYFYWYRQILGQKVEFLVSFYNNEISEKSEIFDDQFSVERPDGSNFTLKIRSTKLEDSAMYFCASSVTSSVNEQFFGPGTRLTVL.

The table lists this clonotype with many counts. V and J are TRBV27 and TRBJ1-5; 9 positions agree with TRBD1. CDR1 and CDR2 (germline): MNHEY, SMNVEV (reference sequence). Trimming took 8 bases from V and 6 from J; bases not matched to a gene: 2. The CDR3 extends over 12 amino acids. The CDR3 spells CASGTGSQPQHF. The DNA of the CDR3 is TGTGCCAGCGGGACAGGGAGTCAGCCCCAGCATTTT.

This clonotype was counted ten times or more. The chain has TRBV20-1 and TRBJ2-5; unclear D gene. V was pared by 1 base and J by 5 bases, with 14 bases between. This CDR3 is built from 14 residues. The germline gives CDR1 DFQATT, CDR2 SNEGSKA (reference sequence). CDR3 nucleotides: TGCAGTGCTAGAGCTCGTAGGATCCGGGAGACCCAGTACTTC. Translated, it gives CSARARRIRETQYF.

This clonotype showed up just a few times. The V gene is TRBV18, the J gene TRBJ1-1; 12 positions match TRBD1. J gave up 1 base and V 8 bases, and 8 bases lay outside the gene matches. The CDR3 extends over 16 amino acids. CDR1 and CDR2 from the germline V gene are KGHSH and LQKENI. The CDR3 sequence is CASARDRGRTNTEAFF. The CDR3 coding sequence is TGTGCCAGCGCACGGGACAGGGGGCGGACGAACACTGAAGCTTTCTTT.

This clonotype was found a few times. The chain carries TRBV20-1 and TRBJ1-1, with D possibly TRBD1 on 6 matching bases. Germline lookup yields CDR1 DFQATT and CDR2 SNEGSKA (reference sequence). The ends were cut back, 6 bases at V and 1 base at J, with 18 bases in the middle. This CDR3 is built from 15 residues. CDR3 nucleotide sequence: TGCAGTGCCTTCATCAGAGGACAGCGGAACACTGAAGCTTTCTTT. Protein sequence: CSAFIRGQRNTEAFF.

This clonotype appeared a few times. The chain joins TRBV28 to TRBJ1-6; tentatively, D is TRBD1 (5 bases). The germline V gene has CDR1 MDHEN and CDR2 SYDVKM. The V end was cut by 6 bases, the J end by 0 bases, with 12 bases between. The CDR3 has 16 amino acids. CDR3 loop: CASSQLGTSYNSPLHF. The CDR3 DNA reads as TGTGCCAGCAGCCAGCTCGGGACCTCCTATAATTCACCCCTCCACTTT.

The V and J genes are TRBV20-1 and TRBJ2-1; TRBD2 agrees at 9 bases. The CDR3 is made up of 16 amino acids. The V and J ends lost 0 bases and 4 bases, in that order; junction bases with no gene match: 7. CDR1 and CDR2 from the germline V gene are DFQATT and SNEGSKA (reference sequence). The CDR3 bases are TGCAGTGCTAGAGATTGGGCTAGCGGGACGTACAATGAGCAGTTCTTC. It yields the protein CSARDWASGTYNEQFF.

This clonotype appeared a single time. The chain has TRBV5-8 and TRBJ2-1; TRBD2 agrees at 8 bases. The CDR3 covers 14 residues. Germline CDR1 reads SGHTS; CDR2 reads YDEGEE. V lost 10 bases, J lost 4 bases, and 10 bases stayed unmatched. The CDR3 DNA reads TGTGCCGACAGCCAGCGGGAGAGGTACAATGAGCAGTTCTTC. Translated: CADSQRERYNEQFF.

The rearrangement links TRBV20-1 to TRBJ2-4; 9 bases map to TRBD1. The CDR3 spans 14 residues. V dropped 5 bases and J dropped 1; count of bases not matched to a gene: 3. Germline V CDR1 and CDR2: DFQATT, SNEGSKA (reference sequence). CDR3 protein: CSAPGTGAKNIQYF. DNA of the CDR3: TGCAGTGCTCCCGGGACAGGGGCCAAAAACATTCAGTACTTC.

This clonotype appeared many times. The CDR3 sequence is CASSESSGRIDEQYF. In DNA form, the CDR3 reads TGCGCCAGCAGTGAATCAAGCGGGAGAATCGACGAGCAGTACTTC. V gene TRBV10-1 combines with J gene TRBJ2-7; 8 nucleotides align to TRBD2. The CDR3 covers 15 residues. V gave up 3 bases and J gave up 5 bases; unmatched junction bases: 9. Germline CDR1 WNHNN, CDR2 SYGVQD (reference sequence).

The chain couples TRBV7-9 to TRBJ2-1, with 8 bases matching TRBD2. This CDR3 is 15 amino acids long. The germline gives CDR1 SEHNR, CDR2 FQNEAQ (reference sequence). With V trimmed by 5 bases and J by 8 bases, 11 bases remained unmatched. Here the CDR3 DNA reads TGTGCCAGCAGCGCGGGACTAGAGGATGTGGATGAGCAGTTCTTC. Translated, it gives CASSAGLEDVDEQFF.

This clonotype was recorded at least ten times. The chain links TRBV6-2 or TRBV6-3 to TRBJ2-7, with a tentative D call TRBD1 (6 bases). V shed 6 bases and J shed 5 bases, with 17 bases lying between them. CDR1 and CDR2 from the germline V gene are MNHEY and SVGEGT. The CDR3 is made up of 14 amino acids. This CDR3 is CASRVRGGYDEQYF. The DNA for the CDR3 is TGTGCCAGCAGGGTGCGAGGGGGTTACGACGAGCAGTACTTC.

This clonotype came up many times. The chain combines TRBV28 with TRBJ1-1, with a possible D match to TRBD1 (6 bases). V shed 3 bases and J shed 6 bases, with 20 bases lying between them. This CDR3 spans 16 amino acids. The germline CDR1 and CDR2 sequences are MDHEN and SYDVKM. The DNA for the CDR3 is TGTGCCAGCAGTTTTTCGGAAGGCAGGGGAAAAGCTGAAGCTTTCTTT. Its protein is CASSFSEGRGKAEAFF.

This clonotype was seen repeatedly, ten times or more. V usage is TRBV2 and J usage is TRBJ2-5; weak D call: TRBD2 (5 bases). Trimming left V 1 base short and J 5 bases short, with 11 bases between. This CDR3 region has 14 residues. The germline V gene encodes CDR1 SNHLY and CDR2 FYNNEI. The CDR3 DNA reads TGTGCCAGCAGTGAAGAAGGAGCGGTGGAGACCCAGTACTTC. Protein: CASSEEGAVETQYF.

This clonotype was counted a few times. The chain couples TRBV28 to TRBJ1-5; possibly TRBD1 for D (5 bases). CDR3 length equals 16 residues. Germline values: CDR1 MDHEN, CDR2 SYDVKM. The ends were cut back, 6 bases at V and 0 bases at J, with 15 bases in the middle. The CDR3 sequence is CASSPGAGNSNQPQHF. CDR3 nucleotides: TGTGCCAGCAGCCCCGGGGCAGGGAATAGCAATCAGCCCCAGCATTTT.

This clonotype was recorded many times. The chain has TRBV11-3 and TRBJ2-3, with D unresolved. V was cut by 5 bases and J by 4 bases, with 13 bases left in between. Germline V gives CDR1 SGHNT, CDR2 YENEEA. The CDR3 is 14 amino acids. CDR3 loop: CASSARPPPDTQYF. In nucleotides, the CDR3 is TGTGCCAGCAGCGCACGCCCGCCCCCAGATACGCAGTATTTT. The whole variable domain, filled in from reference TRBV11-3 and TRBJ2-3, reads EAGVVQSPRYKIIEKKQPVAFWCNPISGHNTLYWYLQNLGQGPELLIRYENEEAVDDSQLPKDRFSAERLKGVDSTLKIQPAELGDSAVYLCASSARPPPDTQYFGPGTRLTVL.

There are many counts of this clonotype. The chain joins TRBV20-1 to TRBJ2-7; the D is unclear. V was clipped by 0 bases and J by 4 bases, with 19 bases between them. The germline CDR1 and CDR2 sequences are DFQATT and SNEGSKA (reference sequence). This CDR3 is 16 amino acids long. The DNA of the CDR3 is TGCAGTGCTAGAGATGTAGAGGTGTCGTTGGGGTACGAGCAGTACTTC. Encoded protein: CSARDVEVSLGYEQYF.

This clonotype was detected ten times or more. The genes are TRBV6-6 and TRBJ1-2; D not certain. The germline V gene encodes CDR1 MNHNY and CDR2 SVGAGI (reference sequence). The ends were cut back, 2 bases at V and 6 bases at J, with 7 bases in the middle. The CDR3 extends over 12 amino acids. The CDR3, as DNA: TGTGCCAGCAGTTACAAAGGGCATGGCTACACCTTC. Protein product: CASSYKGHGYTF.

CDR3 sequence: CASSVGGVSANEQFF. CDR3 DNA: TGTGCCAGCAGCGTAGGGGGGGTTTCCGCCAATGAGCAGTTCTTC. This chain joins TRBV3-1 and TRBJ2-1, with a tentative D call TRBD2 (7 bases). The CDR3 covers 15 residues. The V and J ends lost 5 bases and 6 bases respectively, with 17 bases between them. Germline V CDR1 and CDR2: LGHDT, YNNKEL (reference sequence).

As for this clonotype: This may come from a read error, since a much larger clone is one base off. This chain connects TRBV28 to TRBJ2-1; 9 bases match TRBD1. The V gene end was trimmed by 5 bases and the J gene end by 1 base; junction bases not matched to a gene: 6. This CDR3 has 16 residues. Germline V gene sequence: CDR1 MDHEN, CDR2 SYDVKM. CDR3 nucleotide sequence: TGTGCCAGCAGTGACGCGGACAGGGGTTCCTACAATGAGCAGTTCTTC. This translates into CASSDADRGSYNEQFF. Using reference TRBV28 and TRBJ2-1 for the parts outside the CDR3, the full variable domain is DVKVTQSSRYLVKRTGEKVFLECVQDMDHENMFWYRQDPGLGLRLIYFSYDVKMKEKGDIPEGYSVSREKKERFSLILESASTNQTSMYLCASSDADRGSYNEQFFGPGTRLTVL.

The rearrangement joins TRBV5-1 to TRBJ2-5; 11 bases are a match to TRBD2. V shed 1 base, J shed 10 bases, and the junction held 15 bases outside the gene matches. CDR3 length equals 17 residues. The germline V gene encodes CDR1 SGHRS and CDR2 YFSETQ. CDR3 region: CASSLSLAGGPPGDQYF. The CDR3 region has the DNA TGCGCCAGCAGCTTGAGTCTAGCGGGAGGACCCCCAGGGGACCAGTACTTC.

Many counts were recorded for this clonotype. The chain couples TRBV2 to TRBJ2-1; 10 nucleotides match TRBD1. Germline loops: CDR1 SNHLY, CDR2 FYNNEI. Losses at the gene ends were 7 bases for V and 7 bases for J; bases not matched to a gene: 7. CDR3 length: 14 residues. The CDR3 sequence: CASTPGQGRNEQFF. The CDR3 bases are TGTGCCAGCACCCCGGGACAGGGGAGGAATGAGCAGTTCTTC. The variable domain in full, with the rest retrieved from reference TRBV2 and TRBJ2-1, is EPEVTQTPSHQVTQMGQEVILRCVPISNHLYFYWYRQILGQKVEFLVSFYNNEISEKSEIFDDQFSVERPDGSNFTLKIRSTKLEDSAMYFCASTPGQGRNEQFFGPGTRLTVL.

This clonotype was seen many times. The J gene is TRBJ1-4, the V gene TRBV13, with no clear D. The CDR3 extends over 15 amino acids. The germline V gene encodes CDR1 PRHDT and CDR2 FYEKMQ (reference sequence). The V end lost 5 bases, the J end lost 8 bases, and 18 bases lay between the germline ends. CDR3 nucleotides: TGTGCCAGCAGCGGACGGACGGAGGTAGTGGAAAAACTGTTTTTT. Amino acids: CASSGRTEVVEKLFF.

There are a few counts of this clonotype. J is TRBJ2-2 and V is TRBV20-1; 16 nucleotides match TRBD2. Germline V gives CDR1 DFQATT, CDR2 SNEGSKA (reference sequence). V trimming: 1 base; J trimming: 0 bases; junction bases outside the gene matches: 5. The CDR3 contains 19 residues. In nucleotides, the CDR3 is TGCAGTGCTAGAGTGGGACTAGCGGGAGGGCCATCGAACACCGGGGAGCTGTTTTTT. This gives the protein CSARVGLAGGPSNTGELFF.

The gene calls are TRBV3-1 and TRBJ2-1; D may be TRBD2 (6 bases). CDR1 and CDR2 (germline): LGHDT, YNNKEL (reference sequence). The CDR3 totals 15 residues. Trimming stripped 1 base from V and 4 bases from J, with 11 bases between. The CDR3 coding sequence is TGTGCCAGCAGCCAAGGGCTAGGGACTTACAATGAGCAGTTCTTC. Translated, it gives CASSQGLGTYNEQFF.

This clonotype was seen many times. The chain employs TRBV27 and TRBJ2-5; 8 bases are a match to TRBD2. V shed 4 bases, J shed 5 bases, and the junction held 3 bases outside the gene matches. The CDR3 spans 13 residues. Germline V CDR1 and CDR2: MNHEY, SMNVEV (reference sequence). The CDR3 here is CASSYREGETQYF. DNA for the CDR3: TGTGCCAGCAGTTACCGGGAGGGGGAGACCCAGTACTTC.